These 18 T cell receptor beta chains were sequenced from one sample in a study of T cells in Graves' hyperthyroidism and ophthalmopathy. RNA transcripts served as the template for amplifying TCR beta CDR3 regions. During a first-round RT-PCR of the TCR CDR3, the HTBI primer set was used. MiXCR, run by TCRdb on the multiplex PCR reads, gives a single entry per CDR3 protein. There are more than 550,000 distinct CDR3 sequences in the sample; 45% occur only once, and 6.5% to 9% lies in the top ten. The sample consisted of peripheral blood or thyroid tissue (not recorded which). Receptor source: an adult man with Graves' disease, either hyperthyroidism or ophthalmopathy (not recorded which).

This chain uses TRBV29-1 with TRBJ1-1, with D uncertain. The CDR3 covers 11 residues. Trimming pared 8 bases from V and 1 base from J, leaving 8 bases between. CDR1 is SQVTM, CDR2 ANQGSEA, per germline. Written as DNA, the CDR3 is TGCAGCTTGACACCGAACACTGAAGCTTTCTTT. It yields the protein CSLTPNTEAFF.

There are a few counts of this clonotype. The V and J genes are TRBV6-5 and TRBJ1-4; D uncertain. Germline CDR1 and CDR2: MNHEY and SVGAGI. The CDR3 length is 14 residues. The ends were cut back, 2 bases at V and 6 bases at J, with 10 bases in the middle. CDR3 nucleotides: TGTGCCAGCAGTTACGGGCGGGGAGATGAAAAACTGTTTTTT. Amino acids: CASSYGRGDEKLFF.

This clonotype was detected ten times or more. V gene TRBV5-1 combines with J gene TRBJ1-2; TRBD1 aligns across 9 bases. Germline CDR1 reads SGHRS; CDR2 reads YFSETQ. The CDR3 extends over 16 amino acids. V gave up 4 bases and J gave up 3 bases; unmatched junction bases: 10. The CDR3 DNA follows: TGCGCCAGCAGCCTATCGCCGGGACAGGGTGACTATGGCTACACCTTC. It codes for CASSLSPGQGDYGYTF.

The chain joins TRBV5-1 to TRBJ1-2; D is possibly TRBD1 (6 bases). Deletions cut 0 bases from V and 5 bases from J, with 11 bases between. Germline lookup yields CDR1 SGHRS and CDR2 YFSETQ. The CDR3 runs to 14 residues. The CDR3 DNA sequence: TGCGCCAGCAGCTTGGACAGGGCGGAGTATGGCTACACCTTC. Encoded protein: CASSLDRAEYGYTF.

A remark on this clonotype: Compared with germline, one end of the junction differs, possibly owing to a read error. The rearrangement uses TRBV7-9 and TRBJ1-5; 11 bases are a match to TRBD1. CDR3 length: 17 amino acids. Germline CDR1 SEHNR, CDR2 FQNEAQ (reference sequence). CDR3 DNA sequence: TGCGCCAGCAGCCAAGATCGGGACAGGGGGGGCAATCAGCCCCAGCATTTT. Encoded protein: CASSQDRDRGGNQPQHF.

The genes are TRBV2 and TRBJ1-5; 9 nucleotides line up with TRBD1. The germline V gene has CDR1 SNHLY and CDR2 FYNNEI. The CDR3 runs to 18 residues. V lost 2 bases and J lost 2; bases outside the gene matches: 10. The CDR3 DNA reads as TGTGCCAGCAGTGAAACCGGACAGGGGTCGACGGGCAATCAGCCCCAGCATTTT. It translates to CASSETGQGSTGNQPQHF.

The chain employs TRBV19 and TRBJ1-6; D not resolved. Germline assignment: CDR1 LNHDA and CDR2 SQIVND (reference sequence). The V end was cut by 2 bases, the J end by 8 bases, with 10 bases between. This CDR3 comprises 14 residues. CDR3 bases: TGTGCCAGTAGTATAATCGGTGAAGATTCACCCCTCCACTTT. Translated, it gives CASSIIGEDSPLHF.

The chain employs TRBV7-2 and TRBJ1-3; TRBD1 might be the D (5 bases). The CDR3 extends over 16 amino acids. V was trimmed by 2 bases and J by 0 bases, leaving 11 bases between them. From germline, CDR1 is SGHTA and CDR2 FQGNSA. CDR3 nucleotides: TGTGCCAGCAGCTTACGGGGACCCAGCTCTGGAAACACCATATATTTT. It yields the protein CASSLRGPSSGNTIYF.

This clonotype showed up many times. The chain combines TRBV7-2 with TRBJ1-4, with 9 bases that match TRBD1. The CDR3 has 15 residues. Trimming at V came to 1 base and at J to 10 bases, leaving 7 bases not matched to a gene. The germline gives CDR1 SGHTA, CDR2 FQGNSA. The DNA of the CDR3 is TGTGCCAGCAGCTTAGTGACAGGGGGATCCGGAAAACTGTTTTTT. As protein: CASSLVTGGSGKLFF. Variable domain in full (rest from reference TRBV7-2 and TRBJ1-4): GAGVSQSPSNKVTEKGKDVELRCDPISGHTALYWYRQSLGQGLEFLIYFQGNSAPDKSGLPSDRFSAERTGGSVSTLTIQRTQQEDSAVYLCASSLVTGGSGKLFFGSGTQLSVL.

This clonotype came up a few times. V usage is TRBV20-1 and J usage is TRBJ1-1; a weak D match, TRBD1 (6 bases). CDR1 DFQATT and CDR2 SNEGSKA come from the germline V gene (reference sequence). Deletions cut 1 base from V and 5 bases from J, with 14 bases between. The CDR3 has 14 residues. CDR3 sequence reads: CSARGGQPGTEAFF. In DNA form, the CDR3 reads TGCAGTGCTAGAGGAGGACAGCCCGGAACTGAAGCTTTCTTT.

This clonotype showed up just once. The chain links TRBV6-2 or TRBV6-3 to TRBJ1-1; D is uncertain. Per germline, CDR1 MNHEY and CDR2 SVGEGT. The CDR3 covers 14 residues. Trimming pared 0 bases from V and 1 base from J, leaving 6 bases between. CDR3 region: CASSYSTWNTEAFF. The DNA of the CDR3 is TGTGCCAGCAGTTACTCGACGTGGAACACTGAAGCTTTCTTT.

This chain uses TRBV29-1 with TRBJ2-7, with 12 bases that match TRBD1. Germline V gene sequence: CDR1 SQVTM, CDR2 ANQGSEA. J was trimmed by 5 bases and V by 0 bases; bases with no gene match: 8. This CDR3 is built from 16 residues. The CDR3 coding sequence is TGCAGCGTTGAAGACCCGGGACAGGGGGCTGGCGACGAGCAGTACTTC. Translating gives CSVEDPGQGAGDEQYF.

The V gene is TRBV25-1, the J gene TRBJ1-1, with D hard to call. Germline loops: CDR1 MGHDK, CDR2 SYGVNS. Trimming took 6 bases from V and 0 from J, leaving 11 bases between them. This CDR3 has 14 amino acids. CDR3 DNA: TGTGCCAGCAGCAACCGAAAACTGAACACTGAAGCTTTCTTT. Translated: CASSNRKLNTEAFF.

This clonotype was detected ten times or more. The chain carries TRBV7-2 and TRBJ1-2, with D maybe TRBD1 (5 bases). The length of the CDR3 is 14 residues. CDR1 and CDR2 from the germline V gene are SGHTA and FQGNSA. V was shortened by 1 base and J by 8 bases, with 14 bases between the two germline ends. The CDR3 coding sequence is TGTGCCAGCAGCTTAGGGGGGAGGTCGAGGGGCTACACCTTC. Its protein is CASSLGGRSRGYTF.

The rearrangement links TRBV29-1 to TRBJ2-5, with D perhaps matching TRBD1 (5 bases). The ends were cut back, 5 bases at V and 3 bases at J, with 7 bases in the middle. In germline, CDR1 is SQVTM, CDR2 ANQGSEA. CDR3 length equals 11 residues. DNA of the CDR3: TGCAGCGTTAAGGACAAAGAGACCCAGTACTTC. The encoded protein is CSVKDKETQYF. The complete variable domain, with remaining parts taken from reference TRBV29-1 and TRBJ2-5, reads SAVISQKPSRDICQRGTSLTIQCQVDSQVTMMFWYRQQPGQSLTLIATANQGSEATYESGFVIDKFPISRPNLTFSTLTVSNMSPEDSSIYLCSVKDKETQYFGPGTRLLVL.

This clonotype has at least ten counts. V usage is TRBV7-2 and J usage is TRBJ2-5, with TRBD1 matching over 7 bases. The CDR3 consists of 13 residues. Germline CDR1 is SGHTA and CDR2 is FQGNSA. Trimming removed 4 bases from V and 4 bases from J; junction bases left unmatched: 3. The CDR3 DNA is TGTGCCAGCAGCTCGGGACAGCGAGAGACCCAGTACTTC. It specifies CASSSGQRETQYF.

V gene TRBV20-1 combines with J gene TRBJ1-6, with D possibly being TRBD1 (5 bases). V was cut by 0 bases and J by 7 bases, with 16 bases left in between. CDR1 DFQATT and CDR2 SNEGSKA come from the germline V gene (reference sequence). The CDR3 spans 16 residues. CDR3 residues: CSARDSRVSWNSPLHF. In DNA, the CDR3 is TGCAGTGCTAGAGATAGCAGGGTTTCTTGGAATTCACCCCTCCACTTT.

In its sample, this clonotype was seen a few times. The rearrangement uses TRBV7-2 and TRBJ1-2; 9 nucleotides line up with TRBD1. This CDR3 has 14 amino acids. Trimming at V came to 6 bases and at J to 8 bases, leaving 10 bases not matched to a gene. Germline V gene lookup returns CDR1 SGHTA and CDR2 FQGNSA. The CDR3 DNA follows: TGTGCCAGCAGTCCTAATACAGGGGGCCAGGGCTACACCTTC. It codes for CASSPNTGGQGYTF.